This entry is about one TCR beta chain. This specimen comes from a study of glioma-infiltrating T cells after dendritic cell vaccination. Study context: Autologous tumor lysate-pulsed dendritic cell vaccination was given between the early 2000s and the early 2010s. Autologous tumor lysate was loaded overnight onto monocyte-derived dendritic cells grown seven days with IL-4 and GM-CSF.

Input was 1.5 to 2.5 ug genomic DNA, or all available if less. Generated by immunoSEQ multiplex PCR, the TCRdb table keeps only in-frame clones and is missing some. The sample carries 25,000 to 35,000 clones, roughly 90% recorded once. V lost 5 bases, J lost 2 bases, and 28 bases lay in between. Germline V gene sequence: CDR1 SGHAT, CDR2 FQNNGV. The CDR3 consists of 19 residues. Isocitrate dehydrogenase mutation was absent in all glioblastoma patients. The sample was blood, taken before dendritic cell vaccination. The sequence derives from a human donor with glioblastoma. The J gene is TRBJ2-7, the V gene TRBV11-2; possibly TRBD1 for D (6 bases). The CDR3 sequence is CASSPPLSTDGKGAYEQYF. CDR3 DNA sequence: TGTGCCAGCAGCCCGCCCCTCTCAACTGACGGGAAGGGGGCCTACGAGCAGTACTTC. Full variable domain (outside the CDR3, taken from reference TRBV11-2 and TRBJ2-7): EAGVAQSPRYKIIEKRQSVAFWCNPISGHATLYWYQQILGQGPKLLIQFQNNGVVDDSQLPKDRFSAERLKGVDSTLKIQPAKLEDSAVYLCASSPPLSTDGKGAYEQYFGPGTRLTVT.